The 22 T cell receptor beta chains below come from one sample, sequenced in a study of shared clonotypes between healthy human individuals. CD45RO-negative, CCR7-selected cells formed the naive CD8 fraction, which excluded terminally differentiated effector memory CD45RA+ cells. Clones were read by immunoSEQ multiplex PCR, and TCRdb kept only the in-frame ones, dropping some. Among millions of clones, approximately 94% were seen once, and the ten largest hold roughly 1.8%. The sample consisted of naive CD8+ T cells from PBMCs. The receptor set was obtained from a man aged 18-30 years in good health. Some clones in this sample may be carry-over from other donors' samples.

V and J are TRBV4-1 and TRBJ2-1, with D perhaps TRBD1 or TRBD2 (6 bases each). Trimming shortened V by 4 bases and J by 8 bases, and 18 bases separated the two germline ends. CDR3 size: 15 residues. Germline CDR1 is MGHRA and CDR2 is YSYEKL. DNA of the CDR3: TGCGCCAGCAGCCCAGGGGAAATGGGAGGCGATGAGCAGTTCTTC. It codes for CASSPGEMGGDEQFF.

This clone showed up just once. The CDR3 bases are TGTGCCAGCAGCGGACAGAAGAGCACAGATACGCAGTATTTT. Protein sequence: CASSGQKSTDTQYF. This chain joins TRBV9 and TRBJ2-3; D possibly corresponds to TRBD1 (5 bases). CDR1 SGDLS and CDR2 YYNGEE come from the germline V gene. The CDR3 covers 14 residues. V was trimmed by 3 bases and J by 0 bases, leaving 8 bases between them.

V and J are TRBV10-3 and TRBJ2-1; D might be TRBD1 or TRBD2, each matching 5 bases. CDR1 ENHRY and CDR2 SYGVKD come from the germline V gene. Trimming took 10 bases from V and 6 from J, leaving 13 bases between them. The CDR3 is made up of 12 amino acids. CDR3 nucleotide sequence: TGTGCCAACGGACCCGGGGCCAATGAGCAGTTCTTC. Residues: CANGPGANEQFF.

The CDR3 spells CASSLLRDASTNEKLFF. Here the CDR3 DNA reads TGTGCCAGCAGCCTCCTTCGGGACGCTTCAACTAATGAAAAACTGTTTTTT. V usage is TRBV7-9 and J usage is TRBJ1-4, with D possibly TRBD1 on 5 matching bases. The CDR3 spans 17 residues. Germline loops: CDR1 SEHNR, CDR2 FQNEAQ (reference sequence). Trimming took 5 bases from V and 0 from J, leaving 16 bases between them.

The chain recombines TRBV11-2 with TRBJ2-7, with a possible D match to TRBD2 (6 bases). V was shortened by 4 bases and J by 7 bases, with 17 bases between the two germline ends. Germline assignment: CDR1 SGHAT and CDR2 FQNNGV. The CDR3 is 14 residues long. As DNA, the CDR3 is TGTGCCAGCAGCTCCGGGACTCCTTTCGGGGAGCAGTACTTC. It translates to CASSSGTPFGEQYF.

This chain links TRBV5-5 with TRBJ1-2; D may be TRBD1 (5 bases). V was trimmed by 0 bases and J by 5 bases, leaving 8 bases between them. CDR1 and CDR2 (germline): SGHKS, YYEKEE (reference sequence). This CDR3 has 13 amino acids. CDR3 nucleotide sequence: TGTGCCAGCAGCTTGGGGGGCAGATATGGCTACACCTTC. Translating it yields CASSLGGRYGYTF.

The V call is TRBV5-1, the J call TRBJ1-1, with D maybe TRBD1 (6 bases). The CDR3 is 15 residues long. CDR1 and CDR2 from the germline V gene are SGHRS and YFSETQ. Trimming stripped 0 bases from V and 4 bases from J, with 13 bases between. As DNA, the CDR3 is TGCGCCAGCAGCTTGGACCAGGGGAGTGGCACTGAAGCTTTCTTT. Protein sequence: CASSLDQGSGTEAFF.

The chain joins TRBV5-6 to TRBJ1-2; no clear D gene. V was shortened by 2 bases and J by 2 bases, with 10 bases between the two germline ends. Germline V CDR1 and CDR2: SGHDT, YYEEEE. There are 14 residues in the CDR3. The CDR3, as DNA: TGTGCCAGCAGCTTCTCGGAGGTCAACTATGGCTACACCTTC. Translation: CASSFSEVNYGYTF.

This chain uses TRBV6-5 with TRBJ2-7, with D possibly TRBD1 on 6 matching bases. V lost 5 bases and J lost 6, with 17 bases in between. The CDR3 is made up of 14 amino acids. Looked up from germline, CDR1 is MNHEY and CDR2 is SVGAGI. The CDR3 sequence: CASSDPGTMGEQYF. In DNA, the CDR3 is TGTGCCAGCAGTGACCCGGGGACAATGGGCGAGCAGTACTTC.

CDR3 loop: CASSTGGFGNTIYF. CDR3 in DNA: TGTGCCAGCAGCACAGGGGGATTCGGAAACACCATATATTTT. This chain uses TRBV9 with TRBJ1-3; 8 nucleotides agree with TRBD1. V dropped 4 bases and J dropped 4; count of bases not matched to a gene: 4. The CDR3 runs 14 residues. CDR1 is SGDLS and CDR2 is YYNGEE in the germline V gene.

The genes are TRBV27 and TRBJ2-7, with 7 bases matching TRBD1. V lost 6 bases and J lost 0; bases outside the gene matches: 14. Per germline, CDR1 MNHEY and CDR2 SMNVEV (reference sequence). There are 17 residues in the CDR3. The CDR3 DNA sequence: TGTGCCAGCAGCCCGAACCCGCTGACAGGGAGCTCCTACGAGCAGTACTTC. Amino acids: CASSPNPLTGSSYEQYF.

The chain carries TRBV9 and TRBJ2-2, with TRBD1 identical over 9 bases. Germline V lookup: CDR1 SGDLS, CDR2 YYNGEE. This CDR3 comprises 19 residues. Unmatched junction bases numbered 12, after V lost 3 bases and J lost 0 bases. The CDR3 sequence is CASSAQRGQGYSNTGELFF. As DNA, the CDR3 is TGTGCCAGCAGCGCCCAACGAGGACAGGGGTATTCGAACACCGGGGAGCTGTTTTTT.

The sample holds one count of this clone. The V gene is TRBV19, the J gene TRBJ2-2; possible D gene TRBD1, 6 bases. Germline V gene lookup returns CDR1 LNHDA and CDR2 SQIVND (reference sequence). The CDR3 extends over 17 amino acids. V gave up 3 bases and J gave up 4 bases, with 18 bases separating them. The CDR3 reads CASSIWTVDRSTGELFF. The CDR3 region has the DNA TGTGCCAGTAGTATCTGGACAGTTGATCGGAGCACCGGGGAGCTGTTTTTT.

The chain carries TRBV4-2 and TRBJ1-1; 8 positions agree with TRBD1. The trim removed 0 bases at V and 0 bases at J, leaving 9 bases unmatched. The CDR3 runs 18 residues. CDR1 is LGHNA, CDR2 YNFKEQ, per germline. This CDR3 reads CASSQEQGVAPLNTEAFF. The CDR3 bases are TGTGCCAGCAGCCAAGAACAGGGGGTTGCCCCACTGAACACTGAAGCTTTCTTT.

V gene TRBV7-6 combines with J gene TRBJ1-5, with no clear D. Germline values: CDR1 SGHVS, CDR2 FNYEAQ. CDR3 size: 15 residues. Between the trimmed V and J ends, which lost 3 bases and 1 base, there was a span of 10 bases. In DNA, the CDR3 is TGTGCCAGCAGCTTGCTAGGGTTGAGCAATCAGCCCCAGCATTTT. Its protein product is CASSLLGLSNQPQHF. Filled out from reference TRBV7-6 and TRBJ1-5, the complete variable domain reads GAGVSQSPRYKVTKRGQDVALRCDPISGHVSLYWYRQALGQGPEFLTYFNYEAQQDKSGLPNDRFSAERPEGSISTLTIQRTEQRDSAMYRCASSLLGLSNQPQHFGDGTRLSIL.

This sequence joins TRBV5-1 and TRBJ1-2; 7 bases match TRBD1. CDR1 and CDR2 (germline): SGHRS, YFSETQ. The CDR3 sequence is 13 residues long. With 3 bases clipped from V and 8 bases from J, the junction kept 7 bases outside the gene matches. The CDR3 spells CASSSAGTEGYTF. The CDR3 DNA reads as TGCGCCAGCAGCTCCGCCGGGACAGAAGGCTACACCTTC.

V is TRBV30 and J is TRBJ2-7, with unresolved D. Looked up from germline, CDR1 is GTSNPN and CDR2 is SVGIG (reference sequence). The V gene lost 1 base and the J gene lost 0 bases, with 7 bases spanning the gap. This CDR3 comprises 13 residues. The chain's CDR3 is CAWSAISSYEQYF. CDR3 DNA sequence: TGTGCCTGGAGTGCGATCAGCTCCTACGAGCAGTACTTC.

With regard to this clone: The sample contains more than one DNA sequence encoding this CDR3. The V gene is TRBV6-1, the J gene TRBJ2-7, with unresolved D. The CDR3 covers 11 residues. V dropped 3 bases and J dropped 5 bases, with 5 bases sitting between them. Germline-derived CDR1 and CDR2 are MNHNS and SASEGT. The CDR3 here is CASSEGNEQYF. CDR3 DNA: TGTGCCAGCAGTGAGGGCAACGAGCAGTACTTC.

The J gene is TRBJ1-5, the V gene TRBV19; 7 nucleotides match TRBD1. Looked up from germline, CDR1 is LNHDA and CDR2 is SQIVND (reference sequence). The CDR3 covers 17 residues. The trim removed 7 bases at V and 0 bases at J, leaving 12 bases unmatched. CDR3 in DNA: TGTGCCAGTACCCTGGACAGGAGCGGGTATAGCAATCAGCCCCAGCATTTT. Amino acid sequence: CASTLDRSGYSNQPQHF.

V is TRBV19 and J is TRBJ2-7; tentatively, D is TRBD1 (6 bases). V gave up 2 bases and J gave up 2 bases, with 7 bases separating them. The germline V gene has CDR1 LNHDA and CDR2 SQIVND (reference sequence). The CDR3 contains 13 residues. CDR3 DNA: TGTGCCAGTAGTATACAGGGGACCTACGAGCAGTACTTC. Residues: CASSIQGTYEQYF.

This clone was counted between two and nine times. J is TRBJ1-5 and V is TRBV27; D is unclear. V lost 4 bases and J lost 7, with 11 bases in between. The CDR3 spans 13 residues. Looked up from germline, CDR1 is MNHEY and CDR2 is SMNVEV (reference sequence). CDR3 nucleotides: TGTGCCAGCAGTTATGCACCGTGGCAGCCCCAGCATTTT. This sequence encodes CASSYAPWQPQHF.

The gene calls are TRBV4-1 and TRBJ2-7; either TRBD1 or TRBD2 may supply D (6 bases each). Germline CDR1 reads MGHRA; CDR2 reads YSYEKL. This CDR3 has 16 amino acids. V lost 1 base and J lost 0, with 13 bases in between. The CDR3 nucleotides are TGCGCCAGCAGCCAAGCACGGGGGCCGATCTCCTACGAGCAGTACTTC. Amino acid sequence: CASSQARGPISYEQYF.